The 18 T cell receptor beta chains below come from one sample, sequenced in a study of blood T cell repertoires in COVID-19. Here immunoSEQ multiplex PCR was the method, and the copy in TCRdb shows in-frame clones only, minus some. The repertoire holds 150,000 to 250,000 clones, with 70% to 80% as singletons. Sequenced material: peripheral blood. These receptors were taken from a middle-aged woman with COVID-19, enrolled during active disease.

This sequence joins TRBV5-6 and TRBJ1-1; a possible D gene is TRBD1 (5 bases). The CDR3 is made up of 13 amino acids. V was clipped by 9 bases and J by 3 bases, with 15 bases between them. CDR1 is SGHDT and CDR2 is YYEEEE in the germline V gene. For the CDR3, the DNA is TGTGCCACCTTCATGGGGGACTACACTGAAGCTTTCTTT. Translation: CATFMGDYTEAFF.

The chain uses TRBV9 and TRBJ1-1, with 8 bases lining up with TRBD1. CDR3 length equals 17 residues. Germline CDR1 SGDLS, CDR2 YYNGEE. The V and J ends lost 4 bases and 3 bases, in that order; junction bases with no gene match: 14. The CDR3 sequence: CASSLPPQGVEYTEAFF. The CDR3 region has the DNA TGTGCCAGCAGCCTCCCCCCACAGGGGGTAGAATACACTGAAGCTTTCTTT.

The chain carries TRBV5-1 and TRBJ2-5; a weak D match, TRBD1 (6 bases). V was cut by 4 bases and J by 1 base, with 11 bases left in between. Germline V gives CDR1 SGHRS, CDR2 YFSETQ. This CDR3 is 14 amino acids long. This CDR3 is CASSIGQIQETQYF. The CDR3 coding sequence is TGCGCCAGCAGCATCGGACAGATCCAAGAGACCCAGTACTTC. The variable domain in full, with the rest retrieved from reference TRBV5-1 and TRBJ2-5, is KAGVTQTPRYLIKTRGQQVTLSCSPISGHRSVSWYQQTPGQGLQFLFEYFSETQRNKGNFPGRFSGRQFSNSRSEMNVSTLELGDSALYLCASSIGQIQETQYFGPGTRLLVL.

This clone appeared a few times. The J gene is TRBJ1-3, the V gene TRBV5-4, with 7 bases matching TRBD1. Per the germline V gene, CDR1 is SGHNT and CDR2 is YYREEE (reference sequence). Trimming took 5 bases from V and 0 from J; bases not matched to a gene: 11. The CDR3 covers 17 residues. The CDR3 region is CASSYDLQGFSGNTIYF. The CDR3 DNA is TGTGCCAGCAGTTACGACTTACAGGGGTTCTCTGGAAACACCATATATTTT.

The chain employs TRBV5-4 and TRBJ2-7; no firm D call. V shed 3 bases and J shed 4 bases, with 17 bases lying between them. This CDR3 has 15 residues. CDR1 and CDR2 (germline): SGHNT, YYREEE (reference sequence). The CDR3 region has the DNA TGTGCCAGCAGCTCCGGTCCTAGTTCATATTACGAGCAGTACTTC. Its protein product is CASSSGPSSYYEQYF.

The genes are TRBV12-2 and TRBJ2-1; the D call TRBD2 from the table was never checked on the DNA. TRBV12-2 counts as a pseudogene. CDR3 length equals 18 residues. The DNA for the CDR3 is TGTGCAAGTCGCCCAACAGGACTAGCGGGACTATCCTACAATGAGCAGTTCTTC. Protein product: CASRPTGLAGLSYNEQFF.

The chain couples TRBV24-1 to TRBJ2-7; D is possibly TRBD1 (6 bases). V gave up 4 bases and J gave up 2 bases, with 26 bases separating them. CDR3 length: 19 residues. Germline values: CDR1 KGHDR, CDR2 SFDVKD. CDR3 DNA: TGTGCCACCAGTGAACCCGACAGGAGGTACCTATGTAGGACCTACGAGCAGTACTTC. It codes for CATSEPDRRYLCRTYEQYF.

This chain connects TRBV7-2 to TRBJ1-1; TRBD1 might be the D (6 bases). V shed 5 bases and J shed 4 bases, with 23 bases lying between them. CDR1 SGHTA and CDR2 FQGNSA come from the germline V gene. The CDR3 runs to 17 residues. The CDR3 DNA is TGTGCCAGCAGCGCCCGACAGGTCGGGCAGTGGGGCACTGAAGCTTTCTTT. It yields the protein CASSARQVGQWGTEAFF. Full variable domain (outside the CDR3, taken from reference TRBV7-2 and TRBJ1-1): GAGVSQSPSNKVTEKGKDVELRCDPISGHTALYWYRQSLGQGLEFLIYFQGNSAPDKSGLPSDRFSAERTGGSVSTLTIQRTQQEDSAVYLCASSARQVGQWGTEAFFGQGTRLTVV.

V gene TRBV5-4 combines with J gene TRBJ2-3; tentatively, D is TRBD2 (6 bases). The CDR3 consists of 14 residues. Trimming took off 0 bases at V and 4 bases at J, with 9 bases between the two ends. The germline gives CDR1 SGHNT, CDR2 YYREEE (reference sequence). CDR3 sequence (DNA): TGTGCCAGCAGCTTGGGGACTATGGCAGATACGCAGTATTTT. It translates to CASSLGTMADTQYF.

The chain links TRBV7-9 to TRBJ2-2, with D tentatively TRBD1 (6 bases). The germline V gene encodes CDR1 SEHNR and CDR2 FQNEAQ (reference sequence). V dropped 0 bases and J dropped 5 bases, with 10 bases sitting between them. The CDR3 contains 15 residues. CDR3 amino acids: CASSLAQGQTGELFF. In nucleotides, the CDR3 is TGTGCCAGCAGCTTAGCACAGGGTCAGACCGGGGAGCTGTTTTTT.

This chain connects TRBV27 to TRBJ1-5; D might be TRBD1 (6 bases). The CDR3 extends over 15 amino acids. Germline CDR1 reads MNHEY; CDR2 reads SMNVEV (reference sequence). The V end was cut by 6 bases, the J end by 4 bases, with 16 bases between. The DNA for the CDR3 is TGTGCCAGCAGCAAATTGGACAGTCTTAATCAGCCCCAGCATTTT. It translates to CASSKLDSLNQPQHF.

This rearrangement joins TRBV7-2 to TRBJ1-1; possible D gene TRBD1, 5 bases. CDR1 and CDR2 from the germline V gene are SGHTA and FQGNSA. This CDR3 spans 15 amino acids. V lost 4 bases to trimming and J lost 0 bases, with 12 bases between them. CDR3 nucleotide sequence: TGTGCCAGCAGCTCAACCTCGACAGTGAACACTGAAGCTTTCTTT. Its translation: CASSSTSTVNTEAFF. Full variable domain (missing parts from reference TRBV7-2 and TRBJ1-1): GAGVSQSPSNKVTEKGKDVELRCDPISGHTALYWYRQSLGQGLEFLIYFQGNSAPDKSGLPSDRFSAERTGGSVSTLTIQRTQQEDSAVYLCASSSTSTVNTEAFFGQGTRLTVV.

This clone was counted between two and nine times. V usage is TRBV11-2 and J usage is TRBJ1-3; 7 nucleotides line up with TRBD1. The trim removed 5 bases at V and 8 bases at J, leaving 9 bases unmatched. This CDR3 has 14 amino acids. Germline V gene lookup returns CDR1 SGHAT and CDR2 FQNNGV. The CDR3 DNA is TGTGCCAGCAGCCGACAGGGTCAATCGGACACCATATATTTT. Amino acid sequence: CASSRQGQSDTIYF. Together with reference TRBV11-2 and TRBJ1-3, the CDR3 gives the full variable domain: EAGVAQSPRYKIIEKRQSVAFWCNPISGHATLYWYQQILGQGPKLLIQFQNNGVVDDSQLPKDRFSAERLKGVDSTLKIQPAKLEDSAVYLCASSRQGQSDTIYFGEGSWLTVV.

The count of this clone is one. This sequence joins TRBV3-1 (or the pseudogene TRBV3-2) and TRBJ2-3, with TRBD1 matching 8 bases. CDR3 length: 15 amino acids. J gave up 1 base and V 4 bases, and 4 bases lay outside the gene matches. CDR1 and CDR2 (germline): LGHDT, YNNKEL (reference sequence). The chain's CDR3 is CASSPGTGRTDTQYF. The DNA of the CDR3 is TGTGCCAGCAGCCCTGGGACAGGCCGCACAGATACGCAGTATTTT.

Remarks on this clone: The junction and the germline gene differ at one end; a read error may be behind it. The CDR3, as DNA: TGTGCCAGCAGCTTGGTGCCTAGCGGGAGCAGACGGCAGTTC. This translates into CASSLVPSGSRRQF. The V call is TRBV5-4, the J call TRBJ2-7; 10 bases fit TRBD2. The germline V gene has CDR1 SGHNT and CDR2 YYREEE (reference sequence). The CDR3 loop spans 14 amino acids.

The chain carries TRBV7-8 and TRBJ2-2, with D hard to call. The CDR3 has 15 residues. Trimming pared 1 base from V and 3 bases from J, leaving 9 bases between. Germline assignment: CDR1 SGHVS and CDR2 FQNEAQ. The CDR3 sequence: CASSLGPGHTGELFF. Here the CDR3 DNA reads TGTGCCAGCAGCTTAGGTCCTGGGCACACCGGGGAGCTGTTTTTT.

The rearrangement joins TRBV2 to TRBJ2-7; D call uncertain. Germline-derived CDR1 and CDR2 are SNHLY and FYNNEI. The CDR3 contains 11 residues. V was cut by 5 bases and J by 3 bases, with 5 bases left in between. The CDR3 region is CASSPLYEQYF. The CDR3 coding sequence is TGTGCCAGCAGTCCTCTCTACGAGCAGTACTTC.

CDR3 sequence reads: CASSLESEKLFF. Here the CDR3 DNA reads TGCGCCAGCAGCTTGGAGAGTGAAAAACTGTTTTTT. The gene calls are TRBV5-1 and TRBJ1-4, with unresolved D. Looked up from germline, CDR1 is SGHRS and CDR2 is YFSETQ. The CDR3 consists of 12 residues. The V end lost 0 bases, the J end lost 7 bases, and 4 bases lay between the germline ends. Based on the CDR3 plus reference TRBV5-1 and TRBJ1-4, the full variable domain is KAGVTQTPRYLIKTRGQQVTLSCSPISGHRSVSWYQQTPGQGLQFLFEYFSETQRNKGNFPGRFSGRQFSNSRSEMNVSTLELGDSALYLCASSLESEKLFFGSGTQLSVL.